The 20 T cell receptor beta chains listed next were all sequenced from one sample in a study of blood T cell repertoires in COVID-19. Sequenced by immunoSEQ multiplex PCR; TCRdb stores in-frame clones only, minus some. The profile shows approximately 5,900 clones, roughly 85% of them singletons. Sequencing was carried out using peripheral blood. The receptors here all came from a human donor with active COVID-19. The donor label of this sample is uncertain.

The rearrangement links TRBV5-4 to TRBJ1-4; 8 bases map to TRBD1. CDR1 is SGHNT, CDR2 YYREEE, per germline (reference sequence). This CDR3 comprises 15 residues. Trimming at V came to 3 bases and at J to 8 bases, leaving 9 bases not matched to a gene. The CDR3 DNA reads as TGTGCCAGCAGCTCTGCAGGGGGCTTGGACGAAAAACTGTTTTTT. Its protein is CASSSAGGLDEKLFF. The full variable domain, rest sourced from reference TRBV5-4 and TRBJ1-4, is ETGVTQSPTHLIKTRGQQVTLRCSSQSGHNTVSWYQQALGQGPQFIFQYYREEENGRGNFPPRFSGLQFPNYSSELNVNALELDDSALYLCASSSAGGLDEKLFFGSGTQLSVL.

The rearrangement uses TRBV21-1 and TRBJ2-1; the table calls TRBD2, which could not be checked here. TRBV21-1 represents a pseudogene. CDR3 length: 19 amino acids. Here the CDR3 reads CASSKSELAGKFSYNEQFF. The CDR3 coding sequence is TGTGCCAGCAGCAAATCCGAACTAGCGGGAAAGTTCTCCTACAATGAGCAGTTCTTC.

The chain has TRBV14 and TRBJ2-1, with 8 positions matching TRBD2. Germline-derived CDR1 and CDR2 are SGHDN and FVKESK. CDR3 length equals 14 residues. V shed 6 bases, J shed 3 bases, and the junction held 4 bases outside the gene matches. The CDR3 DNA reads as TGTGCCAGCAGTCCCCTAGCGGGCTACAATGAGCAGTTCTTC. It encodes CASSPLAGYNEQFF.

The chain uses TRBV7-6 and TRBJ1-4; D not certain. The length of the CDR3 is 17 residues. Germline values: CDR1 SGHVS, CDR2 FNYEAQ. The V gene lost 2 bases and the J gene lost 0 bases, with 13 bases spanning the gap. The CDR3, as DNA: TGTGCCAGCAGCTTAACGACACCGAGAGCAACTAATGAAAAACTGTTTTTT. Translated: CASSLTTPRATNEKLFF.

As DNA, the CDR3 is TGTGCCAGCAGCCTCCGGGACACCCGAAACCGGGCCCAGTACTTC. Its protein is CASSLRDTRNRAQYF. The V call is TRBV6-2 or TRBV6-3, the J call TRBJ2-5, with a possible D match to TRBD1 (6 bases). CDR1 and CDR2 (germline): MNHEY, SVGEGT. V lost 6 bases to trimming and J lost 9 bases, with 23 bases between them. The CDR3 has 15 residues.

This clone was recorded a few times. The J gene is TRBJ2-2, the V gene TRBV19; TRBD2 matches 9 bases. CDR1 and CDR2 (germline): LNHDA, SQIVND (reference sequence). The CDR3 is made up of 14 amino acids. Losses at the gene ends were 5 bases for V and 6 bases for J; bases not matched to a gene: 4. This CDR3 reads CASSWLAGSGELFF. The DNA of the CDR3 is TGTGCCAGTAGTTGGCTAGCGGGGTCCGGGGAGCTGTTTTTT.

This chain joins TRBV7-3 and TRBJ2-1, with a possible D match to TRBD1 (6 bases). The CDR3 has 15 amino acids. The germline V gene has CDR1 SGHTA and CDR2 FQGTGA. The V and J ends lost 4 bases and 6 bases respectively, with 16 bases between them. DNA for the CDR3: TGTGCCAGCAGCTCCAGCCGTGGCAGGGGCAATGAGCAGTTCTTC. It is translated as CASSSSRGRGNEQFF.

The gene calls are TRBV6-6 and TRBJ2-7; D is uncertain. This CDR3 is 13 amino acids long. Per the germline V gene, CDR1 is MNHNY and CDR2 is SVGAGI (reference sequence). The germline V and J ends were trimmed by 5 bases and 4 bases, with 12 bases remaining between them. CDR3 nucleotides: TGTGCCAGCAGTCCCGGTCCGAGTTACGAGCAGTACTTC. Translation gives CASSPGPSYEQYF.

The CDR3 region has the DNA TGTGCCAGCAGCACTCCCATACCCCAACTAGCGGGAGCCTACAATGAGCAGTTCTTC. Protein sequence: CASSTPIPQLAGAYNEQFF. The V call is TRBV7-9, the J call TRBJ2-1, with TRBD2 matching 11 bases. CDR1 SEHNR and CDR2 FQNEAQ come from the germline V gene (reference sequence). There are 19 residues in the CDR3. With 5 bases clipped from V and 2 bases from J, the junction kept 14 bases outside the gene matches. The whole variable domain, filled in from reference TRBV7-9 and TRBJ2-1, reads DTGVSQNPRHKITKRGQNVTFRCDPISEHNRLYWYRQTLGQGPEFLTYFQNEAQLEKSRLLSDRFSAERPKGSFSTLEIQRTEQGDSAMYLCASSTPIPQLAGAYNEQFFGPGTRLTVL.

V gene TRBV2 combines with J gene TRBJ2-6; TRBD2 aligns across 8 bases. The CDR3 is 17 amino acids. J gave up 4 bases and V 2 bases, and 7 bases lay outside the gene matches. CDR1 and CDR2 (germline): SNHLY, FYNNEI. The CDR3, as DNA: TGTGCCAGCAGTGAAACGGCGGGGGGCGCGGGGGCCAACGTCCTGACTTTC. This encodes CASSETAGGAGANVLTF.

This chain links TRBV7-9 with TRBJ1-2; the match to TRBD1 covers 9 bases. From germline, CDR1 is SEHNR and CDR2 FQNEAQ (reference sequence). Trimming took 8 bases from V and 3 from J; bases not matched to a gene: 7. This CDR3 spans 14 amino acids. The CDR3 bases are TGTGCCAGCGTCACAGGGGGCTCGGACTATGGCTACACCTTC. Its protein is CASVTGGSDYGYTF. Filled out from reference TRBV7-9 and TRBJ1-2, the complete variable domain reads DTGVSQNPRHKITKRGQNVTFRCDPISEHNRLYWYRQTLGQGPEFLTYFQNEAQLEKSRLLSDRFSAERPKGSFSTLEIQRTEQGDSAMYLCASVTGGSDYGYTFGSGTRLTVV.

This clone has just a few counts. The rearrangement joins TRBV30 to TRBJ1-1; D might be TRBD1 (5 bases). The CDR3 is 14 residues long. The V end was cut by 2 bases, the J end by 1 base, with 11 bases between. CDR1 and CDR2 (germline): GTSNPN, SVGIG (reference sequence). CDR3: CAWSWGVGNTEAFF. The CDR3 bases are TGTGCCTGGAGTTGGGGGGTCGGGAACACTGAAGCTTTCTTT.

The chain has TRBV11-2 and TRBJ2-1; 8 bases are a match to TRBD1. CDR3 length: 17 amino acids. V dropped 5 bases and J dropped 2; count of bases not matched to a gene: 11. CDR1 and CDR2 from the germline V gene are SGHAT and FQNNGV. The CDR3 nucleotides are TGTGCCAGCAGCGCCTACCAGGGGGCAACCCCCTACAATGAGCAGTTCTTC. Translation gives CASSAYQGATPYNEQFF.

The V and J genes are TRBV10-3 and TRBJ1-5; 8 nucleotides align to TRBD1. The CDR3 is made up of 12 amino acids. Trimming at V came to 8 bases and at J to 4 bases, leaving 1 base not matched to a gene. The germline V gene encodes CDR1 ENHRY and CDR2 SYGVKD. The CDR3 loop reads CAIYRGNQPQHF. CDR3 coding DNA: TGTGCCATCTACAGGGGGAATCAGCCCCAGCATTTT.

The chain has TRBV9 and TRBJ2-7, with 8 bases that match TRBD1. V trimming: 4 bases; J trimming: 4 bases; junction bases outside the gene matches: 7. The CDR3 loop spans 14 amino acids. Germline V gives CDR1 SGDLS, CDR2 YYNGEE. The DNA of the CDR3 is TGTGCCAGCAGCCCCCGGGACAGGTCTTACGAGCAGTACTTC. It translates to CASSPRDRSYEQYF.

The chain carries TRBV6-6 and TRBJ2-1; TRBD1 is a possible D gene (6 bases). Trimming removed 7 bases at V and 4 bases at J, with 14 bases between. There are 14 residues in the CDR3. The germline gives CDR1 MNHNY, CDR2 SVGAGI (reference sequence). Here the CDR3 reads CASTPGVVYNEQFF. For the CDR3, the DNA is TGTGCCAGCACCCCAGGGGTGGTTTACAATGAGCAGTTCTTC.

In DNA, the CDR3 is TGTGCCAGCAGCCCGGCGGACAGCTTCTCTGGGGCCAACGTCCTGACTTTC. Its translation is CASSPADSFSGANVLTF. The rearrangement links TRBV3-1 (or the pseudogene TRBV3-2) to TRBJ2-6; D is perhaps TRBD1 (6 bases). Germline V gene lookup returns CDR1 LGHDT and CDR2 YNNKEL (reference sequence). The CDR3 consists of 17 residues. Trimming shortened V by 4 bases and J by 0 bases, and 13 bases separated the two germline ends.

The chain employs TRBV24-1 and TRBJ1-2; TRBD1 agrees at 9 bases. V shed 4 bases and J 4 bases; nucleotides not matched to a gene: 12. The CDR3 totals 17 residues. Germline CDR1 is KGHDR and CDR2 is SFDVKD. CDR3 DNA sequence: TGTGCCACCAGTGACTCCCTCGGGACAGGGAACCTCTATGGCTACACCTTC. As protein: CATSDSLGTGNLYGYTF.

V gene TRBV20-1 combines with J gene TRBJ2-2, with 9 bases aligning to TRBD1. In germline, CDR1 is DFQATT, CDR2 SNEGSKA (reference sequence). The CDR3 extends over 16 amino acids. The V segment lost 3 bases and the J segment 5 bases; nucleotides outside the gene matches: 10. The CDR3 bases are TGCAGTGCTAGTCACCGGGACAGGGTGTATACCGGGGAGCTGTTTTTT. Translated, it gives CSASHRDRVYTGELFF.

V gene TRBV29-1 combines with J gene TRBJ2-7; 7 bases are a match to TRBD2. V gave up 5 bases and J gave up 6 bases; unmatched junction bases: 7. Germline CDR1 SQVTM, CDR2 ANQGSEA. The CDR3 is made up of 12 amino acids. CDR3 sequence (DNA): TGCAGCGTTCTAGCGGCAGTGGGCGAGCAGTACGTC. Amino acid sequence: CSVLAAVGEQYV.